These T cell receptor beta chains were read from a single sample in a study of cytomegalovirus exposure and HLA in healthy donors. The protocol was immunoSEQ multiplex PCR, while the TCRdb copy is restricted to in-frame clones and leaves out a portion. The data show roughly 120,000 clones, 9.5% seen once. The sequenced sample consisted of PBMCs. These receptors were obtained from a man between 25 and 39 years old in good health and CMV-seronegative. Each CDR3 is given with its conserved first and last residue. Each record gives: CDR3 DNA, CDR3 protein, D gene, clone size, V gene, CDR3 length, J gene. The D gene is left open where the match is weak. The size entry is marked missing in some rows and otherwise reads once, few, many or a size class.

TGTGCCAGCAGCGAGACAGGGGTTGGAACTGAAGCTTTCTTT | CASSETGVGTEAFF | TRBD1 | . | TRBV9 | 14 | TRBJ1-1
TGTGCCAGCACCTCGGGACAGGGCGATGAAAAACTGTTTTTT | CASTSGQGDEKLFF | TRBD1 | . | TRBV6-1 | 14 | TRBJ1-4
TGTGCTAGTGGTTTGGTACTTACCGGCAGGGAGGTGGCGGAGACCCAGTACTTC | CASGLVLTGREVAETQYF | . | few | TRBV12-5 | 18 | TRBJ2-5
TGTGCCAGCAGCTCCCCAGCGGGGGCGCTAGATACGCAGTATTTT | CASSSPAGALDTQYF | TRBD2 | few | TRBV5-4 | 15 | TRBJ2-3
TGTGCCAGCAGCTCGAGACAGGGGGCCTACTACGAGCAGTACTTC | CASSSRQGAYYEQYF | TRBD1 | few | TRBV5-6 | 15 | TRBJ2-7
TGCGCCAGCAGCCAAGATGGGGGGGGTATCGTGGAGGAGACCCAGTACTTC | CASSQDGGGIVEETQYF | TRBD2 | few | TRBV4-3 | 17 | TRBJ2-5
TGTGCCTGGAGTGTAGGGGTCCAGGCGGCATACGAGCAGTACTTC | CAWSVGVQAAYEQYF | . | few | TRBV30 | 15 | TRBJ2-7
TGCGCCAGCAGCAAGACGAATCGGGCCTACGAGCAGTACTTC | CASSKTNRAYEQYF | . | . | TRBV5-1 | 14 | TRBJ2-7
TGTGCCAGCAGTGGCCGAAGCTACAATGAGCAGTTCTTC | CASSGRSYNEQFF | . | . | TRBV6-5 | 13 | TRBJ2-1
TGTGCCAGCAGCACCACAGGGAGTTACACTGAAGCTTTCTTT | CASSTTGSYTEAFF | . | . | TRBV7-9 | 14 | TRBJ1-1
TGTGCCAGCAGTAATACAGGGCCCAATCAGCCCCAGCATTTT | CASSNTGPNQPQHF | . | few | TRBV27 | 14 | TRBJ1-5
TGTGCCAGTTCACAGGGAGATGGTACTGAAGCTTTCTTT | CASSQGDGTEAFF | . | . | TRBV2 | 13 | TRBJ1-1
TGTGCTAGTGGTTTGCCAAACATGAACACTGAAGCTTTCTTT | CASGLPNMNTEAFF | . | . | TRBV12-5 | 14 | TRBJ1-1
TGCAGCACCAGAGCGGGGAGCTCCTACAATGAGCAGTTCTTC | CSTRAGSSYNEQFF | TRBD2 | . | TRBV29-1 | 14 | TRBJ2-1
TGTGCCAGCAGCTTAGATAGCAAGTTTTTCAGCTCCTACGAGCAGTACTTC | CASSLDSKFFSSYEQYF | . | few | TRBV7-9 | 17 | TRBJ2-7
TGTGCCAGGGGGGGAGGGGACTATGGCTACACCTTC | CARGGGDYGYTF | . | few | TRBV27 | 12 | TRBJ1-2
TGCGCCAGCAGCTTCCTAGCGGTCTCCTACAATGAGCAGTTCTTC | CASSFLAVSYNEQFF | TRBD2 | . | TRBV5-1 | 15 | TRBJ2-1
TGCGCCAGCAGCTCCGGGGAGGGGGAGACTGGGGCCAACGTCCTGACTTTC | CASSSGEGETGANVLTF | . | . | TRBV5-1 | 17 | TRBJ2-6
TGTGCCAGCAATGCGGGATCGGGTTACGAGCAGTACTTC | CASNAGSGYEQYF | . | . | TRBV28 | 13 | TRBJ2-7
TGCGCCAGCCGAGGACTGGGGTTAGGCAATGAGCAGTTCTTC | CASRGLGLGNEQFF | . | few | TRBV5-1 | 14 | TRBJ2-1
TGTGCCAGCAGCGTAGGCACTTCAACTAATGAAAAACTGTTTTTT | CASSVGTSTNEKLFF | . | . | TRBV9 | 15 | TRBJ1-4
TGTGCCAGTAGCCGAGGGACTAGCGGGGGGGTGATCACCGGGGAGCTGTTTTTT | CASSRGTSGGVITGELFF | TRBD2 | . | TRBV19 | 18 | TRBJ2-2
TGCGCCAGCAGCCAAGCGGGGGGTCCCGGAGAAATTCAGTACTTC | CASSQAGGPGEIQYF | TRBD2 | few | TRBV4-1 | 15 | TRBJ2-4
TGCGCCAGCAGCCAAGTGTCCGGGGGGGTCTATGGCTACACCTTC | CASSQVSGGVYGYTF | . | . | TRBV4-1 | 15 | TRBJ1-2
TGTGCCAGCAGCTTCAGGGGCGGCAATGAGCAGTTCTTC | CASSFRGGNEQFF | . | . | TRBV7-9 | 13 | TRBJ2-1
TGTGCCAGCAGCTTATGGGCTAGCGGGGGGAAATCGCATACGCAGTATTTT | CASSLWASGGKSHTQYF | TRBD2 | few | TRBV11-2 | 17 | TRBJ2-3
TGTGCCAGCAGCGTTGCGACTAACTATGGCTACACCTTC | CASSVATNYGYTF | . | . | TRBV9 | 13 | TRBJ1-2
TGTGCCAGCAGCTTGGTTGGGGGCGGGCGGGAGACCCAGTACTTC | CASSLVGGGRETQYF | . | . | TRBV5-4 | 15 | TRBJ2-5
TGTGCCAGCTCACGATTCGACGGGGATCGGGCAGATACGCAGTATTTT | CASSRFDGDRADTQYF | . | few | TRBV18 | 16 | TRBJ2-3
TGTGCCAGCAGTGTAGGGAGGAGTCCAGATACGCAGTATTTT | CASSVGRSPDTQYF | . | few | TRBV6-1 | 14 | TRBJ2-3
TGCGCCAGCAGCTTGGCACTAGCGGGAGTAGCAGATACGCAGTATTTT | CASSLALAGVADTQYF | TRBD2 | . | TRBV5-1 | 16 | TRBJ2-3
TGTGCCAGCAGTGATTGGGGGACAGTCAACACCGGGGAGCTGTTTTTT | CASSDWGTVNTGELFF | TRBD1 | few | TRBV25-1 | 16 | TRBJ2-2
TGTGCCAGTAGTATACTGGCAGGGGACTACGAGCAGTACTTC | CASSILAGDYEQYF | . | . | TRBV19 | 14 | TRBJ2-7
TGTGCTAGTGCCCCCCGGACTAGCGGCAACAATGAGCAGTTCTTC | CASAPRTSGNNEQFF | TRBD2 | few | TRBV12-5 | 15 | TRBJ2-1
TGTGCCAGCAGTAATGACAATAACTATGGCTACACCTTC | CASSNDNNYGYTF | . | few | TRBV6-6 | 13 | TRBJ1-2